A selection of T cell receptor beta chains follows, all from one sample in a study of blood T cell repertoires in COVID-19. Measured with immunoSEQ multiplex PCR; TCRdb has only the in-frame clones, and not every one. This sample has about 180,000 clones, with around 87% found just once. Input material: peripheral blood. The source is a man aged 40-50 years with active or convalescent COVID-19. The CDR3 runs from the conserved cysteine through the conserved F or W. A D gene is named only where the DNA matches it firmly. A row's size may be missing; if present it is once, few, many or a size class.

V gene,D gene,J gene,clone size,CDR3 DNA,CDR3 protein
TRBV20-1,TRBD1,TRBJ1-2,NA,TGCAGTGCTAGTCTACAGGGGGGAGTTCGTCATGGCTACACCTTC,CSASLQGGVRHGYTF
TRBV6-5,NA,TRBJ1-5,NA,TGTGCCAGCAGCCTACGACAGAATAGCAATCAGCCCCAGCATTTT,CASSLRQNSNQPQHF
TRBV7-2,TRBD2,TRBJ2-1,once,TGTGCCAGCAGCGTATCCAGACTAGCGGGGGGGCAGGAGCAGTTCTTC,CASSVSRLAGGQEQFF
TRBV28,NA,TRBJ2-1,NA,TGTGCCAGCAACGAATGGGACAAGCTAGTCTACAATGAGCAGTTCTTC,CASNEWDKLVYNEQFF
TRBV7-8,NA,TRBJ2-5,NA,TGTGCCAGCAGCCCCCGGCGGCCCCTTAGGGAGACCCAGTACTTC,CASSPRRPLRETQYF
TRBV9,NA,TRBJ2-3,NA,TGTGCCAGCAGCGTAGCGATGGCGGGGCCCACAGATACGCAGTATTTT,CASSVAMAGPTDTQYF
TRBV19,NA,TRBJ1-3,NA,TGTGCGTGGTCAGGGCGACAGACTGGAAACACCATATATTTT,CAWSGRQTGNTIYF
TRBV4-2,NA,TRBJ1-1,NA,TGTGCCAGCAGCCATAACCCGAGGGGGGGGGCGACTGAAGCTTTCTTT,CASSHNPRGGATEAFF
TRBV7-8,TRBD1,TRBJ1-2,NA,TGTGCCAGCAGCCGAGGGACAGCTTCTGATGGCTACACCTTC,CASSRGTASDGYTF
TRBV7-7,NA,TRBJ2-3,NA,TGTGCTAGCAGCTTAGGCAGTGGCACAGATACGCAGTATTTT,CASSLGSGTDTQYF
TRBV6-5,NA,TRBJ2-7,NA,TGTGCCAGCAGTCTGTCCGGGTCTTCTACCTACGAGCAGTACTTC,CASSLSGSSTYEQYF
TRBV2,TRBD2,TRBJ2-1,NA,TGTGCCAGCAGTGAATTGAGTAGCGGGGGGGCCAATGAGCAGTTCTTC,CASSELSSGGANEQFF
TRBV5-6,NA,TRBJ1-2,few,TGTGCCAGCAGCTTGGATGGATGGAGCTATGGCTACACCTTC,CASSLDGWSYGYTF
TRBV18,NA,TRBJ1-1,NA,TGTGCCAGCTCACCTCAGGGGATTGGGAACACTGAAGCTTTCTTT,CASSPQGIGNTEAFF
TRBV29-1,NA,TRBJ1-2,NA,TGCAGCGCCCGGACAGCTGAGAGCTACACCTTC,CSARTAESYTF
TRBV6-5,NA,TRBJ1-5,NA,TGTGCCAGCAGTTGGGAGGGAATCGAAGTAGGTCAGCCCCAGCATTTT,CASSWEGIEVGQPQHF
TRBV6-5,TRBD1,TRBJ1-2,NA,TGTGCCAGCAGGGGGACAGGGGGCTCAGGCTATGGCTACACCTTC,CASRGTGGSGYGYTF
TRBV7-9,NA,TRBJ1-1,NA,TGTGCCAGCAGCTTAGACGGGGATACTGAAGCTTTCTTT,CASSLDGDTEAFF
TRBV6-1,TRBD1,TRBJ1-1,NA,TGTGCCAGCAGTGACTTAGGGACAGGACTTAACACTGAAGCTTTCTTT,CASSDLGTGLNTEAFF
TRBV2,TRBD1,TRBJ2-7,many,TGTGCCAGCAGTAAGGACAGGGCCTACGAGCAGTACTTC,CASSKDRAYEQYF
TRBV7-3,NA,TRBJ2-1,NA,TGTGCCAGCAGCTTAGCGAGATACAATGAGCAGTTCTTC,CASSLARYNEQFF
TRBV9,TRBD1,TRBJ1-5,NA,TGTGCCAGCAGCCTTGGCCAGGGGGCGGGTCAGCCCCAGCATTTT,CASSLGQGAGQPQHF
TRBV5-4,NA,TRBJ2-2,once,TGTGCCAGCAGCTCTAACACCGGGGAGCTGTTTTTT,CASSSNTGELFF
TRBV7-9,TRBD2,TRBJ2-1,NA,TGTGCCAGCAAAGGCCTAGCGGGGGGCGGTGAGCAGTTCTTC,CASKGLAGGGEQFF
TRBV7-2,TRBD2,TRBJ2-1,NA,TGTGCCAGCAGCTTAGTGGGTCTAGCGGACTACAATGAGCAGTTCTTC,CASSLVGLADYNEQFF
TRBV27,NA,TRBJ1-6,NA,TGTGCCAGCAGTCTACAGGGAGCCTCCTATAATTCACCCCTCCACTTT,CASSLQGASYNSPLHF
TRBV5-1,NA,TRBJ2-7,NA,TGCGCCAGCAGCTCCGGGATAGAGGAGTCCTACGAGCAGTACTTC,CASSSGIEESYEQYF